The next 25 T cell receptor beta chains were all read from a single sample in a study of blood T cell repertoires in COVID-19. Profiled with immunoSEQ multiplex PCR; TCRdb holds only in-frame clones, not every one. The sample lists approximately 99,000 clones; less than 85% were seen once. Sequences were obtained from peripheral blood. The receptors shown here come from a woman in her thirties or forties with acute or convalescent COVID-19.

This chain's CDR3 is CASSPTAGGRETQYF. In DNA form, the CDR3 reads TGTGCCAGCAGCCCAACAGCGGGGGGGCGGGAGACCCAGTACTTC. The V call is TRBV7-3, the J call TRBJ2-5; 10 positions agree with TRBD2. The CDR3 totals 15 residues. CDR1 SGHTA and CDR2 FQGTGA come from the germline V gene. V was clipped by 5 bases and J by 5 bases; unmatched bases: 8. The full variable domain, in which reference TRBV7-3 and TRBJ2-5 provide the parts outside the CDR3, is GAGVSQTPSNKVTEKGKYVELRCDPISGHTALYWYRQSLGQGPEFLIYFQGTGAADDSGLPNDRFFAVRPEGSVSTLKIQRTERGDSAVYLCASSPTAGGRETQYFGPGTRLLVL.

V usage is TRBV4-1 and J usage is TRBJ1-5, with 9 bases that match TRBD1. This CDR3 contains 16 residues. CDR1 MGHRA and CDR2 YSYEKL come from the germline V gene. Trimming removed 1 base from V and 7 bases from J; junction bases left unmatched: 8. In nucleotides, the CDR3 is TGCGCCAGCAGCCAAGGGGCGGACAGGGGTAGGCAGCCCCAGCATTTT. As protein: CASSQGADRGRQPQHF.

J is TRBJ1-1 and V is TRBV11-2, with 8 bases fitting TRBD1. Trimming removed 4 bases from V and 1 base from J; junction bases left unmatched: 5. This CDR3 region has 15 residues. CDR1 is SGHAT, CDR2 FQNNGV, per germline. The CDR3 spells CASSSQQGGNTEAFF. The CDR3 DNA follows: TGTGCCAGCAGCTCCCAACAGGGGGGGAACACTGAAGCTTTCTTT.

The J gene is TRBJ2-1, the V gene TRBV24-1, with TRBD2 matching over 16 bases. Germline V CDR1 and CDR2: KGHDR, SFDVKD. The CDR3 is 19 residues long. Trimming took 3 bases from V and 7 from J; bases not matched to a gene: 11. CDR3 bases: TGTGCCACCAGTGATCCCGGGACTAGCGGGGGGGCCAATGCGAATGAGCAGTTCTTC. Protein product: CATSDPGTSGGANANEQFF.

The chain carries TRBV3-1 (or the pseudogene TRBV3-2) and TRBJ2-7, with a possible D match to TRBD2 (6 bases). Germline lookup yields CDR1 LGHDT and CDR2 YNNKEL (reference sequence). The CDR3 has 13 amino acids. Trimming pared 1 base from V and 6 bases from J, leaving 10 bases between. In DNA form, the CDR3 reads TGTGCCAGCAGCCAAGGTCGCGGGGTCGAGCAGTACTTC. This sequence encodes CASSQGRGVEQYF.

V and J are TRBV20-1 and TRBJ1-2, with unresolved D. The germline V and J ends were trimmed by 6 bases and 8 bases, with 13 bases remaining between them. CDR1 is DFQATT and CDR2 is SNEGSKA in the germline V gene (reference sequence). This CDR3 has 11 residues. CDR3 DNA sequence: TGCAGTGCCAGGTTGGGAGAAGGCTACACCTTC. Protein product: CSARLGEGYTF.

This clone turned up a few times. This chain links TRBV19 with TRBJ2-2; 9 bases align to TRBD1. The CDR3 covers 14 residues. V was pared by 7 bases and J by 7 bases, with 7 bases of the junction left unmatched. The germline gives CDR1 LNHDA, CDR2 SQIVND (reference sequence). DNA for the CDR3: TGTGCCAGTACATGGGACAGGGACGTCGGGGAGCTGTTTTTT. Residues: CASTWDRDVGELFF.

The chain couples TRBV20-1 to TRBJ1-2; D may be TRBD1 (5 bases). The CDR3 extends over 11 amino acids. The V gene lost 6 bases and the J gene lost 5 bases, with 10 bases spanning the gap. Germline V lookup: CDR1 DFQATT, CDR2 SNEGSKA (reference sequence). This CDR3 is CSATGGYGYTF. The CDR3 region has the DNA TGCAGTGCCACGGGGGGTTATGGCTACACCTTC.

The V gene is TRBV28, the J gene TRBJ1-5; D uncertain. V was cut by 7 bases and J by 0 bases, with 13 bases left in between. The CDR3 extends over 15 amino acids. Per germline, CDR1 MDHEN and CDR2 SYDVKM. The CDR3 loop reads CASMVAGISNQPQHF. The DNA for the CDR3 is TGTGCCAGCATGGTTGCGGGGATTAGCAATCAGCCCCAGCATTTT.

The CDR3 region is CASRVTDNYGYTF. CDR3 sequence (DNA): TGTGCCAGCAGGGTGACAGATAACTATGGCTACACCTTC. V and J are TRBV6-5 and TRBJ1-2; a weak D match, TRBD1 (5 bases). This CDR3 contains 13 residues. Germline CDR1 reads MNHEY; CDR2 reads SVGAGI. The V end was cut by 6 bases, the J end by 1 base, with 9 bases between.

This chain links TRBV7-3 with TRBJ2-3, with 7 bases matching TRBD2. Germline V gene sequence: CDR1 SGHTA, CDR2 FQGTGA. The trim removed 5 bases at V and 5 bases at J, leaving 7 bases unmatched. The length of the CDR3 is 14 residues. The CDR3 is CASSLGGGGDTQYF. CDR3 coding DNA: TGTGCCAGCAGCCTAGGCGGGGGTGGAGATACGCAGTATTTT.

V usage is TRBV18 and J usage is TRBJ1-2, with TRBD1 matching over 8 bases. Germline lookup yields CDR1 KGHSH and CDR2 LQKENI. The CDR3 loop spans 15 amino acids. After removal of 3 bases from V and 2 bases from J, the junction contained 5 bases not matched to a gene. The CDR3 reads CASSPQGALNYGYTF. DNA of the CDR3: TGTGCCAGCTCACCGCAGGGGGCCCTAAACTATGGCTACACCTTC.

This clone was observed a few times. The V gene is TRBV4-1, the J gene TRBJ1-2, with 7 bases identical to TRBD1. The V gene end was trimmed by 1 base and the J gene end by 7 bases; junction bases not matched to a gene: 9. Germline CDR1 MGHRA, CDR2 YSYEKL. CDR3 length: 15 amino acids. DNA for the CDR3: TGCGCCAGCAGCCAAGGAGAGGAAGGGGGCGGTGGCTACACCTTC. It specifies CASSQGEEGGGGYTF.

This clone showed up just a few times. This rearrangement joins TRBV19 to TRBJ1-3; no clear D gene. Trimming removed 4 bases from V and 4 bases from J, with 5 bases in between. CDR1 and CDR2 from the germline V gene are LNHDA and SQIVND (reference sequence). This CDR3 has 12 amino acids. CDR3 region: CASSTQGNTIYF. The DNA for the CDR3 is TGTGCCAGTAGTACACAGGGAAACACCATATATTTT.

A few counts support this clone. CDR3 nucleotide sequence: TGTGCCAGCAGCCAGACCCTGGGCGGGGTTGAGCAGTTCTTC. This codes for CASSQTLGGVEQFF. This chain links TRBV3-1 (or the pseudogene TRBV3-2) with TRBJ2-1, with a weak D call TRBD2 (6 bases). The CDR3 consists of 14 residues. The V end lost 3 bases, the J end lost 9 bases, and 15 bases lay between the germline ends. Germline CDR1 is LGHDT and CDR2 is YNNKEL (reference sequence).

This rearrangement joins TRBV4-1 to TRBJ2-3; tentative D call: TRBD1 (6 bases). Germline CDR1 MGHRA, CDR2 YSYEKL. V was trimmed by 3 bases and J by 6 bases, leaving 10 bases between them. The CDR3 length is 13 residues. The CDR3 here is CASSHAGADTQYF. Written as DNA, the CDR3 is TGCGCCAGCAGCCACGCAGGGGCCGATACGCAGTATTTT.

The CDR3 nucleotides are TGCGCCAGCAGCGTGGGACAGAACACTGAAGCTTTCTTT. It specifies CASSVGQNTEAFF. This sequence joins TRBV5-1 and TRBJ1-1; possibly TRBD1 for D (6 bases). The CDR3 covers 13 residues. V was shortened by 4 bases and J by 1 base, with 8 bases between the two germline ends. Germline CDR1 and CDR2: SGHRS and YFSETQ.

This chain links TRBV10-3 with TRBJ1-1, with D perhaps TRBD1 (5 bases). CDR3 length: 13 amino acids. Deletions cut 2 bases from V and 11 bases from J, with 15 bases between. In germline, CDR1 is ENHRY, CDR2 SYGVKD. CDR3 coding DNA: TGTGCCATCAGTGAGGAGGTCGGGGGGAGTGCTTTCTTT. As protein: CAISEEVGGSAFF.

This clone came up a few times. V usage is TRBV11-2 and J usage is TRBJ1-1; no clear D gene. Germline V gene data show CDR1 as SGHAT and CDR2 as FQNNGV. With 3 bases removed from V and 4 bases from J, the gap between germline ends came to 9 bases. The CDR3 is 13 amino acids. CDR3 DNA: TGTGCCAGCAGCTTTCAAGAGAGCACTGAAGCTTTCTTT. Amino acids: CASSFQESTEAFF.

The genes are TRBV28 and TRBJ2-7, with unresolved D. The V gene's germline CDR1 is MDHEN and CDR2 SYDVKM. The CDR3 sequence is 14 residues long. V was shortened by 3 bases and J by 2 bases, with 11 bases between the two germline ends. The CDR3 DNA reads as TGTGCCAGCAGTTTTGTGGGCTTGCCCTACGAGCAGTACTTC. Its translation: CASSFVGLPYEQYF.

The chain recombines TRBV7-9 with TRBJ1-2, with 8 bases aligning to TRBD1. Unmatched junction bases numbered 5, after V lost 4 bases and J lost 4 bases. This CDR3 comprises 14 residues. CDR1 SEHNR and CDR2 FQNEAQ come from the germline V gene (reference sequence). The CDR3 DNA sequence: TGTGCCAGCAGCTACCCGGGGACAGGCTATGGCTACACCTTC. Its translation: CASSYPGTGYGYTF.

CDR3 protein: CASSQGEMGGWSYEQYF. CDR3 nucleotides: TGCGCCAGCAGCCAAGGAGAAATGGGGGGGTGGTCCTACGAGCAGTACTTC. The chain employs TRBV4-1 and TRBJ2-7; 7 bases fit TRBD2. The CDR3 sequence is 17 residues long. Germline V gives CDR1 MGHRA, CDR2 YSYEKL. Trimming cost V 1 base and J 1 base; bases outside gene matches: 10.

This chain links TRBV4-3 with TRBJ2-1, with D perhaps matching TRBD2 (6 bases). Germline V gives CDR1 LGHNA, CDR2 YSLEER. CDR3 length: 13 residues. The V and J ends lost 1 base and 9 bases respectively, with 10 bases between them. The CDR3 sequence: CASSQAGVLEQFF. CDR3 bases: TGCGCCAGCAGCCAAGCGGGGGTTCTTGAGCAGTTCTTC.

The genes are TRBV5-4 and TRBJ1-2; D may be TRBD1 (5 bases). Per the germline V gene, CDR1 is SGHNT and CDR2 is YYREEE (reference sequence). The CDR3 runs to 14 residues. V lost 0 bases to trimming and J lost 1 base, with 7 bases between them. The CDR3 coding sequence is TGTGCCAGCAGCTTGGAACAGGTTAACTATGGCTACACCTTC. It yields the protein CASSLEQVNYGYTF. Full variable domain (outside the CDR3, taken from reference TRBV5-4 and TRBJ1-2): ETGVTQSPTHLIKTRGQQVTLRCSSQSGHNTVSWYQQALGQGPQFIFQYYREEENGRGNFPPRFSGLQFPNYSSELNVNALELDDSALYLCASSLEQVNYGYTFGSGTRLTVV.

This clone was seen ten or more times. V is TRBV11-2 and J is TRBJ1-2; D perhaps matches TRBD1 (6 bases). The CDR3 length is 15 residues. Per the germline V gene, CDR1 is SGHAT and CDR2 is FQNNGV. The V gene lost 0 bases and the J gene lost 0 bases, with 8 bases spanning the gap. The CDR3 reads CASSLDPGANYGYTF. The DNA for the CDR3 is TGTGCCAGCAGCTTAGACCCAGGGGCTAACTATGGCTACACCTTC.